The 11 T cell receptor beta chains below come from one sample, sequenced in a study of T cell clonotyping in hematopoietic cell transplantation (dated by TCRdb to about 2021). The time point label on this specimen signifies: 100 days after allo-HCT. Libraries were prepared through the immunoSEQ multiplex PCR assay. TCRdb took over this immuneACCESS table, retaining in-frame rearrangements with V and J assigned. Such tables are incomplete; in checked studies, under half of the missing clones stem from an unresolved V gene, and the remainder is unexplained. This sample has about 29,000 clones in its table, and 90% to 95% of those were observed once. The ten top clones hold roughly a tenth of the sample. Sequences were derived from PBMCs, sampled 100 days after allogeneic stem cell transplant. The receptors originated from a female patient aged 45 to 65 who had an allogeneic stem cell transplant from a related donor, so the T cells may come from the graft donor. Some clones in this sample may be carry-over from other donors' samples.

In nucleotides, the CDR3 is TGTGCCAGCAGCGTCCCCAAAGGCAGGGGGACCTACGAGCAGTACTTC. As protein: CASSVPKGRGTYEQYF. This chain connects TRBV9 to TRBJ2-7, with TRBD1 identical over 7 bases. Germline CDR1 reads SGDLS; CDR2 reads YYNGEE. The trim removed 2 bases at V and 2 bases at J, leaving 10 bases unmatched. This CDR3 has 16 residues. The variable domain in full, completed from reference TRBV9 and TRBJ2-7, reads DSGVTQTPKHLITATGQRVTLRCSPRSGDLSVYWYQQSLDQGLQFLIQYYNGEERAKGNILERFSAQQFPDLHSELNLSSLELGDSALYFCASSVPKGRGTYEQYFGPGTRLTVT.

The rearrangement uses TRBV11-3 and TRBJ2-3; no reliable D call. V was shortened by 5 bases and J by 5 bases, with 14 bases between the two germline ends. This CDR3 has 14 amino acids. Germline V CDR1 and CDR2: SGHNT, YENEEA. In DNA form, the CDR3 reads TGTGCCAGCAGCCTCCTGGGTCCTGAAGATACGCAGTATTTT. It translates to CASSLLGPEDTQYF.

This chain links TRBV5-5 with TRBJ2-7; D gene ambiguous. CDR3 length: 12 amino acids. Germline assignment: CDR1 SGHKS and CDR2 YYEKEE (reference sequence). Between the trimmed V and J ends, which lost 4 bases and 6 bases, there was a span of 11 bases. DNA for the CDR3: TGTGCCAGCAGCCCGGTTAAGGGCGAGCAGTACTTC. The encoded protein is CASSPVKGEQYF.

This chain uses TRBV27 with TRBJ2-2; D is possibly TRBD1 (5 bases). The V gene's germline CDR1 is MNHEY and CDR2 SMNVEV (reference sequence). The CDR3 length is 17 residues. V shed 6 bases and J shed 0 bases, with 17 bases lying between them. In DNA, the CDR3 is TGTGCCAGCAGACCAACCCTACAGGCAGCGAACACCGGGGAGCTGTTTTTT. It encodes CASRPTLQAANTGELFF.

The V gene is TRBV2, the J gene TRBJ1-5, with a weak D call TRBD1 (5 bases). Germline CDR1 and CDR2: SNHLY and FYNNEI. The CDR3 is 14 amino acids. Trimming shortened V by 5 bases and J by 0 bases, and 8 bases separated the two germline ends. CDR3 sequence: CASSRGYSNQPQHF. DNA for the CDR3: TGTGCCAGCAGTAGGGGATATAGCAATCAGCCCCAGCATTTT.

V usage is TRBV9 and J usage is TRBJ2-2, with a tentative D call TRBD2 (5 bases). CDR1 SGDLS and CDR2 YYNGEE come from the germline V gene. The CDR3 has 14 amino acids. Trimming removed 5 bases from V and 6 bases from J, with 14 bases in between. CDR3 amino acids: CASSSYEGPGELFF. CDR3 nucleotides: TGTGCCAGCAGTTCCTACGAGGGCCCCGGGGAGCTGTTTTTT.

This chain links TRBV7-2 with TRBJ1-2, with no clear D. The CDR3 extends over 13 amino acids. Trimming removed 1 base from V and 4 bases from J, with 7 bases in between. In germline, CDR1 is SGHTA, CDR2 FQGNSA. The CDR3: CASSLVGIYGYTF. The CDR3 nucleotides read TGTGCCAGCAGCTTAGTTGGGATCTATGGCTACACCTTC.

This chain links TRBV30 with TRBJ2-5, with 9 bases aligning to TRBD2. The ends lost 2 bases at V and 5 bases at J; junction bases unmatched: 0. Looked up from germline, CDR1 is GTSNPN and CDR2 is SVGIG (reference sequence). CDR3 length: 12 amino acids. In nucleotides, the CDR3 is TGTGCCTGGAGTAGCGGGGGGGAGACCCAGTACTTC. This encodes CAWSSGGETQYF.

V gene TRBV5-1 combines with J gene TRBJ1-4; D is undetermined. Deletions cut 9 bases from V and 5 bases from J, with 17 bases between. The CDR3 is 14 amino acids. Germline loops: CDR1 SGHRS, CDR2 YFSETQ. CDR3 protein: CATSPTPGNEKLFF. The CDR3 region has the DNA TGCGCCACCTCCCCGACACCTGGCAATGAAAAACTGTTTTTT.

In DNA, the CDR3 is TGTGCCAGCTCAAGTCAGGTACAAGATACGCAGTATTTT. This encodes CASSSQVQDTQYF. This chain connects TRBV18 to TRBJ2-3; D not certain. The CDR3 extends over 13 amino acids. Germline V gene sequence: CDR1 KGHSH, CDR2 LQKENI. The germline V and J ends were trimmed by 5 bases and 5 bases, with 11 bases remaining between them.

J is TRBJ1-6 and V is TRBV4-1, with 7 bases matching TRBD1. CDR1 and CDR2 from the germline V gene are MGHRA and YSYEKL. The CDR3 extends over 16 amino acids. The ends lost 4 bases at V and 5 bases at J; junction bases unmatched: 8. The CDR3 is CASSLSDRFDNSPLHF. Written as DNA, the CDR3 is TGCGCCAGCAGCCTCTCGGACAGGTTTGATAATTCACCCCTCCACTTT.